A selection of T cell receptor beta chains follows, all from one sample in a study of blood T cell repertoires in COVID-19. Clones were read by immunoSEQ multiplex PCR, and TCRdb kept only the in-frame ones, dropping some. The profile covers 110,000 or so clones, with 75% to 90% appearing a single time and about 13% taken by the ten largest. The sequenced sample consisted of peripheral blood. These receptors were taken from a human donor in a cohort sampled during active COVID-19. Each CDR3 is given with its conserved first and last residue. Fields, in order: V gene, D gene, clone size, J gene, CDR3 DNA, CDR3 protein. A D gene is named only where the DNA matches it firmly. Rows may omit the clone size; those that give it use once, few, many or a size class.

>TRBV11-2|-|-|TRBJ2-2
TGTGCCAGCAGCTTCAGAGGGTTTACCGGGGAGCTGTTTTTT
CASSFRGFTGELFF
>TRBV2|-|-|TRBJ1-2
TGTGCCAGCAACAGGCCCACAGGGAGGGATGGCTACACCTTC
CASNRPTGRDGYTF
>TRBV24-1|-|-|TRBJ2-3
TGTGCCACCAGTGATCCGTGGCGGGAACGCACAGATACGCAGTATTTT
CATSDPWRERTDTQYF
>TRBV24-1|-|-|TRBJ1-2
TGTGCCACCAGTGCGGCAGGCTATGGCTACACCTTC
CATSAAGYGYTF
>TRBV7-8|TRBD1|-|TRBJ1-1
TGTGCCAGCAGCCCCCGGGACAGGGTTTCGAGCACTGAAGCTTTCTTT
CASSPRDRVSSTEAFF
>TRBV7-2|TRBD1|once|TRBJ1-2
TGTGCCAGCAGCTCGACAGGGGAGGGCTCTACCTTC
CASSSTGEGSTF
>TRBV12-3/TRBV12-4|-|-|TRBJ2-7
TGTGCCAGCAGTTACCGGGACACCCGTGAGCAGTACTTC
CASSYRDTREQYF
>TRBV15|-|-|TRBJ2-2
TGTGCCACCAGCAGTACCAGCGGACGGAACACCGGGGAGCTGTTTTTT
CATSSTSGRNTGELFF
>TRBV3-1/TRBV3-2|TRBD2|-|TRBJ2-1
TGTGCCAGCAGCCAGTTAGCGGGGGGGTCCCTTGAGCAGTTCTTC
CASSQLAGGSLEQFF
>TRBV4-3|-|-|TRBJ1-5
TGCGCCAGCAGCCAAGAATACGGTTCAGGGCAGCCCCAGCATTTT
CASSQEYGSGQPQHF
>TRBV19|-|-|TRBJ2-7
TGTGCCAGTAGTATAGAGCGGGGTTTGGGAGAGCAGTACTTC
CASSIERGLGEQYF
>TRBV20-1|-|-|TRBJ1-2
TGCAGTGCTAGTCCGGCAGGGATTGAAGCTAACTATGGCTACACCTTC
CSASPAGIEANYGYTF
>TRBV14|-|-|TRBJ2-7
TGTGCCAGCAGCCTAGGGGCTATTGGAGACTACGAGCAGTACTTC
CASSLGAIGDYEQYF
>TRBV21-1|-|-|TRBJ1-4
TGTGCCAGCAGCTCCCAGGGTAGGATCGAAAAACTGTTTTTT
CASSSQGRIEKLFF
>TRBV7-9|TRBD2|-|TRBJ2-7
TGTGCCAGCAGCTTACCCTCTAGCGGGGCCTACGAGCAGTACTTC
CASSLPSSGAYEQYF
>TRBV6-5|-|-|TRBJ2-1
TGTGCCAGCGCATCCCAGGGGCCTGGACGCAATGAGCAGTTCTTC
CASASQGPGRNEQFF
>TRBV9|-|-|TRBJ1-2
TGTGCCAGCAGCGTAGGTGGGGGCAACTATGGCTACACCTTC
CASSVGGGNYGYTF
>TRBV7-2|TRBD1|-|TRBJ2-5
TGTGCCAGCAGCTTAGAACCCGCGGACAGGGGCCCGGGGTACTTC
CASSLEPADRGPGYF
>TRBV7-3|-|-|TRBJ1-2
TGTGCCAGCAGTGCAGGGCCCAACTATGGCTACACCTTC
CASSAGPNYGYTF
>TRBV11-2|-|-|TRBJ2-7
TGTGCCAGCAGCTTGGCGGGCCGAAACGCCTACGAGCAGTACTTC
CASSLAGRNAYEQYF
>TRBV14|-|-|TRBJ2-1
TGTGCCAGCAGCCGAGGGATTGGGTACTACAATGAGCAGTTCTTC
CASSRGIGYYNEQFF
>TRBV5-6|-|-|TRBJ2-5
TGTGCCAGCAGGAAAACGGGGTCCCAAGAGACCCAGTACTTC
CASRKTGSQETQYF
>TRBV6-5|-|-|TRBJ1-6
TGTGCCAGCCGGGGATACCAGAATTCACCCCTCCACTTT
CASRGYQNSPLHF